One T cell receptor (beta chain) is described in this entry. The V and J ends lost 0 bases and 1 base respectively, with 4 bases between them. The CDR3 has 13 residues. Germline loops: CDR1 SGHKS, CDR2 YYEKEE (reference sequence). The data derive from a study of blood T cell repertoires in COVID-19. Looking at the study overall: Samples came from the United States, Italy and Spain, spanning acute and convalescent COVID-19. The analysed material was cDNA or gDNA that came from T cells, B-cell-depleted T cells, or PBMCs.

Per the study methods: How many nucleated cells were present was estimated from reference gene primer amplification. Data came from immunoSEQ multiplex PCR; TCRdb stores just in-frame clones and leaves some out. The V and J calls and clone size are taken from that table; D and trimming were inferred from the DNA. Of tens of thousands of clones listed, approximately 90% were seen once; the top ten hold around 8.2%. The chain couples TRBV5-5 to TRBJ2-5; no definite D call. Material for sequencing was peripheral blood. This clonotype was obtained from a woman aged 40 to 50 with active COVID-19. The CDR3 nucleotides are TGTGCCAGCAGCTTGGCCATCCAAGAGACCCAGTACTTC. Amino acids: CASSLAIQETQYF.